The text below deals with one T cell receptor (beta chain). Its target is unknown. This sample is drawn from a study of T cells in pancreatic ductal adenocarcinoma. Study-wide findings and caveats: Tumor-versus-blood clonality comparisons may be biased toward lower tumor diversity. The resected cohort was biased toward the minority with early-stage disease. Compared with tumor, blood showed more total productive templates and around 8.4-fold more clonotypes.

The selected patients with pancreatic ductal adenocarcinoma had surgery but no neoadjuvant therapy. Generated by immunoSEQ multiplex PCR, the TCRdb table keeps only in-frame clones and is missing some. The table shows 4,500 to 7,000 clones, with roughly 76% occurring only once. The germline V gene has CDR1 SGHDN and CDR2 FVKESK. There are 19 residues in the CDR3. With V trimmed by 0 bases and J by 7 bases, 17 bases remained unmatched. The sequencing sample was made of pancreatic tumor tissue. The chain couples TRBV14 to TRBJ2-1, with 8 bases fitting TRBD2. This TCR derives from a human donor with pancreatic ductal adenocarcinoma. CDR3 coding DNA: TGTGCCAGCAGCCAAGATCCCACCCACTGGATAGCGGGGATGAATGAGCAGTTCTTC. This translates into CASSQDPTHWIAGMNEQFF.